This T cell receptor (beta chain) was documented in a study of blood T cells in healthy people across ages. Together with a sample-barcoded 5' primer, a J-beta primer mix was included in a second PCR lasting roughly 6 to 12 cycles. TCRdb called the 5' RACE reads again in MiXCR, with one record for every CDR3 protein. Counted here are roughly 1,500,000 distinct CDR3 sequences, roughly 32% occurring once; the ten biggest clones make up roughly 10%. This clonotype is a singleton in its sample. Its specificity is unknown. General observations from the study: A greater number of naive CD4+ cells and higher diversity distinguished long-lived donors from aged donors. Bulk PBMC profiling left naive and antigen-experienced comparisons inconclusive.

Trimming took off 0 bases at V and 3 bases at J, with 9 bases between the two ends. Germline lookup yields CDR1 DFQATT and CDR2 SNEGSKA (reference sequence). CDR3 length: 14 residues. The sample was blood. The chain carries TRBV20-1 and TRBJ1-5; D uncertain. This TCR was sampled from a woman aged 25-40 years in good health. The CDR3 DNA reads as TGCAGTGCTAGAGATCTGAGTTCCAATCAGCCCCAGCATTTT. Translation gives CSARDLSSNQPQHF.